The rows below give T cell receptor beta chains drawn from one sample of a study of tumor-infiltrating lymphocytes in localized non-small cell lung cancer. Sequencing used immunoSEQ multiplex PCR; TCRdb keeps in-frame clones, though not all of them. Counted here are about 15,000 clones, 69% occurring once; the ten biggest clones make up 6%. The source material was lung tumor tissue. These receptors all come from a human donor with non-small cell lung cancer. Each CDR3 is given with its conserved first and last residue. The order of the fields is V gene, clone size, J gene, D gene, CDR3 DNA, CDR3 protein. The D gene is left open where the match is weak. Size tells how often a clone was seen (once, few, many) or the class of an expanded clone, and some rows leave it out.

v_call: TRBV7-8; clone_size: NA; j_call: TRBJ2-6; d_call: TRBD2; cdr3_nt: TGTGCCAGCAGCTTCCCGGGACTAGATTTCTCTGGGGCCAACGTCCTGACTTTC; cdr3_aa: CASSFPGLDFSGANVLTF
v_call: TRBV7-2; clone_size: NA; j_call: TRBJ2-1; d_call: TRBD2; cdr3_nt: TGTGCCAGCAGGGGACTAGCGGGAGTTTACAATGAGCAGTTCTTC; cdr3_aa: CASRGLAGVYNEQFF
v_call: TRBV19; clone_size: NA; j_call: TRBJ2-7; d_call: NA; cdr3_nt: TGTGCCAGCATCAATCGGGGACCACTAGTTTACGAGCAGTACTTC; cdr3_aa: CASINRGPLVYEQYF
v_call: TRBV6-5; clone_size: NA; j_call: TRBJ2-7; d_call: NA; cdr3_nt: TGTGCCAGCAGTTACCGTATTTCCAGAGACTCCTACGAGCAGTACTTC; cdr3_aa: CASSYRISRDSYEQYF
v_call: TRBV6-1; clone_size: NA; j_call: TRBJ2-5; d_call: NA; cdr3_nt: TGTGCCACCCCCACCGGTGGAGAGACCCAGTACTTC; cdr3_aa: CATPTGGETQYF
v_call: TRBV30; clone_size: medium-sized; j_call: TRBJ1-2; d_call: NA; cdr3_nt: TGTGCCTGGAGTCTGAGGGGCGAAACGTACACCTTC; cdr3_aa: CAWSLRGETYTF
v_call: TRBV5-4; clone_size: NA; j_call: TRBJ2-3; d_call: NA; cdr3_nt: TGTGCCAGCAGCTATGGTAGCGCAAGCACAGATACGCAGTATTTT; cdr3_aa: CASSYGSASTDTQYF
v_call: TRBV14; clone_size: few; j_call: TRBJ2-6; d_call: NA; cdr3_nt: TGTGCCAGCAGCCAAGAGTTTGGTTACTCTGGGGCCAACGTCCTGACTTTC; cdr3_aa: CASSQEFGYSGANVLTF
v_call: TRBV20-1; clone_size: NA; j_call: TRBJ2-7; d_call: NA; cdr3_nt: TGCAGTGCTGCCAAGGGGGGCGAGCAGTACTTC; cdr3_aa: CSAAKGGEQYF
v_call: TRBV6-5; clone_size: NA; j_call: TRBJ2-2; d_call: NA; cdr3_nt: TGTGCCAGCAGTCTAGGCACCGGGGAGCTGTTTTTT; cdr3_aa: CASSLGTGELFF
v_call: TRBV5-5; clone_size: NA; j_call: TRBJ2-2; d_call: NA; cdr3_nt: TGTGCCAGCAGCCCTTATCCCGGGGAGCTGTTTTTT; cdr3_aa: CASSPYPGELFF
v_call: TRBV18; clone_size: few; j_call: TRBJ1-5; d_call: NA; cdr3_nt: TGTGCCAGCTCACCACAGGGAAATAGCAATCAGCCCCAGCATTTT; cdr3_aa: CASSPQGNSNQPQHF
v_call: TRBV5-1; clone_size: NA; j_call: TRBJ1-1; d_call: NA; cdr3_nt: TGCGCCAGCAGCGCACAGGGTAAGAACACTGAAGCTTTCTTT; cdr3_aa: CASSAQGKNTEAFF
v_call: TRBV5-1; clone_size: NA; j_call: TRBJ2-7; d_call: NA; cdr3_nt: TGCGCCAGCAGCTCCGGAACGGGTCACGAGCAGTACTTC; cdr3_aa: CASSSGTGHEQYF
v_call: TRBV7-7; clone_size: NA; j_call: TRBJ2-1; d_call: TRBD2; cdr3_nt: TGTGCTAGCAGCTCCGGACTAGCGGGCCACAATGAGCAGTTCTTC; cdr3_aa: CASSSGLAGHNEQFF
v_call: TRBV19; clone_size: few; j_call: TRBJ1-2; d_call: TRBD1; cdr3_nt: TGTGCCAGTAGTCCGGGGACAGGGGGAGGAATAGCCTATGGCTACACCTTC; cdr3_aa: CASSPGTGGGIAYGYTF
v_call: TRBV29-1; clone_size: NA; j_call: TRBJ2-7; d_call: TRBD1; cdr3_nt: TGCAGTTTCCGACCCGGGACAGACGAATACGAGCAGTACTTC; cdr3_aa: CSFRPGTDEYEQYF
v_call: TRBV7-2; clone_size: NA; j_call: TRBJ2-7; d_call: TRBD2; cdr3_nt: TGTGCCAGCAGCTTAAATAGCGGGAGGGGGGCTTCTACTGAGCAGTACTTC; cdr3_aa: CASSLNSGRGASTEQYF
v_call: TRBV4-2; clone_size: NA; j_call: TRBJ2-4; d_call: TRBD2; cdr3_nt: TGTGCCAGCAGCCAAGATATCGGACTAGCCGAAATTCAGTACTTC; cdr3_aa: CASSQDIGLAEIQYF
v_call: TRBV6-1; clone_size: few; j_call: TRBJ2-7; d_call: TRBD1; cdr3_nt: TGTGCCAGCAGAACCGGGACAGGGGTATACGAGCAGTACTTC; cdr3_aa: CASRTGTGVYEQYF
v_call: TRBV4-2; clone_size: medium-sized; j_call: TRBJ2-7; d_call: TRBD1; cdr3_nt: TGTGCCAGCAGCCAAGGGACAGGGGGGACCTACGAGCAGTACTTC; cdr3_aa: CASSQGTGGTYEQYF
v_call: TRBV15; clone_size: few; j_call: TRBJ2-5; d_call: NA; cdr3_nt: TGTGCCACCAGCGACGGAGGGGAGACCCAGTACTTC; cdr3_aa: CATSDGGETQYF
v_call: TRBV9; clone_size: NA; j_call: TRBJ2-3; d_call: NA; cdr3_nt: TGTGCCAGCAGCGTAGGGACAGATACGCAGTATTTT; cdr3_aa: CASSVGTDTQYF
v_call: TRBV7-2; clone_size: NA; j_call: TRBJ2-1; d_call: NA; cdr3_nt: TGTGCCAGCAGCTTTCCCGGAGAGCAGTTCTTC; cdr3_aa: CASSFPGEQFF
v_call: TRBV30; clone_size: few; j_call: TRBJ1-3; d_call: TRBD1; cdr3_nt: TGTGCCTGGTTGAGACAGGGATCTGGAAACACCATATATTTT; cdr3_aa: CAWLRQGSGNTIYF
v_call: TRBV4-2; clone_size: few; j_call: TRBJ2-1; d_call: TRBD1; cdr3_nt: TGTGCCAGCAGCCAAAATCCGGGACAGGGGGCGCATGAGCAGTTCTTC; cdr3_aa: CASSQNPGQGAHEQFF
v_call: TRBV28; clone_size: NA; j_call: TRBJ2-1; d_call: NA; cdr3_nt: TGTGCCAGCAGTTTGCGGATAGTATACAATGAGCAGTTCTTC; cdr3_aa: CASSLRIVYNEQFF
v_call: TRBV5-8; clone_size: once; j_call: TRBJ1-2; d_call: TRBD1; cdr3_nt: TGTGCCAGCAGCTTTACAGGGGGCGACTATGGCTACACCTTC; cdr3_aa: CASSFTGGDYGYTF
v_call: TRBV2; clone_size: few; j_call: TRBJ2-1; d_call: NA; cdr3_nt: TGTGCCAGCAGTGTCGGTGGAAACAATGAGCAGTTCTTC; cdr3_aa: CASSVGGNNEQFF
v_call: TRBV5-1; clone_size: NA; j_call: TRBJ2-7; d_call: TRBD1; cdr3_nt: TGCGCCAGCAGCTTGGGGGGGACAGGGGACTACGAGCAGTACTTC; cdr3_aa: CASSLGGTGDYEQYF
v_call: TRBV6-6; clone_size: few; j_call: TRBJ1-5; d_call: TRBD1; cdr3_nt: TGTGCCAGCAGACAGGGGCAGCCCCAGCATTTT; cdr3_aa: CASRQGQPQHF
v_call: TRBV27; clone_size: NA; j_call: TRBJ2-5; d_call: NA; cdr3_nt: TGTGCCAGCAGTTGGGCGCAGGGAAAGGTTAAAGAGACCCAGTACTTC; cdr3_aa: CASSWAQGKVKETQYF
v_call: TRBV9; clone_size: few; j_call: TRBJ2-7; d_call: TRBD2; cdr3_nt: TGTGCCAGCAGCGTAGGGGGGACTAGCGGGAGTTTGTACGAGCAGTACTTC; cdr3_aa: CASSVGGTSGSLYEQYF
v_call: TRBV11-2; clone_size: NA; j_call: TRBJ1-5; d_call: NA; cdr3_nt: TGTGCCAGCAGCTTAAGCTCCAATCAGCCCCAGCATTTT; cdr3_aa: CASSLSSNQPQHF